This passage covers 12 T cell receptor beta chains from one sample sequenced in a study of blood T cell repertoires in COVID-19. The table came from immunoSEQ multiplex PCR; TCRdb's copy has only in-frame clones and leaves some out. Seen here are under 200,000 clones, 70% to 90% observed once, and the top ten hold roughly 7%. What was sequenced was peripheral blood. These TCRs come from a woman at least 80 years old in a cohort sampled during active or convalescent COVID-19.

This sequence joins TRBV11-2 and TRBJ2-5; the D gene is possibly TRBD2 (6 bases). There are 15 residues in the CDR3. V lost 4 bases and J lost 4, with 16 bases in between. The germline V gene encodes CDR1 SGHAT and CDR2 FQNNGV. The CDR3 spells CASSSRDFSRETQYF. In nucleotides, the CDR3 is TGTGCCAGCAGCTCGAGGGACTTTTCGCGAGAGACCCAGTACTTC.

This chain joins TRBV5-6 and TRBJ1-2, with D hard to call. This CDR3 is built from 12 residues. Germline V gene data show CDR1 as SGHDT and CDR2 as YYEEEE. Trimming shortened V by 1 base and J by 4 bases, and 5 bases separated the two germline ends. This CDR3 is CASSLNFYGYTF. The DNA of the CDR3 is TGTGCCAGCAGCTTGAACTTCTATGGCTACACCTTC.

This chain connects TRBV11-2 to TRBJ2-3; 8 positions match TRBD2. V dropped 5 bases and J dropped 6; count of bases not matched to a gene: 4. Germline assignment: CDR1 SGHAT and CDR2 FQNNGV. The CDR3 sequence is 13 residues long. The CDR3 DNA is TGTGCCAGCAGCCTCCGGGGGGGTGATACGCAGTATTTT. It yields the protein CASSLRGGDTQYF.

The V and J genes are TRBV28 and TRBJ1-3; 9 bases align to TRBD1. After removal of 9 bases from V and 8 bases from J, the junction contained 14 bases not matched to a gene. The length of the CDR3 is 15 residues. CDR1 and CDR2 from the germline V gene are MDHEN and SYDVKM. Here the CDR3 DNA reads TGTGCCAGTCTTCCCCCCAGGACAGGGGACTACACCATATATTTT. This gives the protein CASLPPRTGDYTIYF.

The chain recombines TRBV18 with TRBJ1-4, with D possibly TRBD1 on 5 matching bases. The V gene's germline CDR1 is KGHSH and CDR2 LQKENI. Trimming pared 3 bases from V and 3 bases from J, leaving 8 bases between. The CDR3 covers 14 residues. The CDR3 DNA follows: TGTGCCAGCTCACCGACAGCCTCTAATGAAAAACTGTTTTTT. This sequence encodes CASSPTASNEKLFF.

This clone was seen more than once but under ten times. The genes are TRBV5-1 and TRBJ2-7; D may be TRBD2 (7 bases). Deletions cut 4 bases from V and 2 bases from J, with 13 bases between. Per the germline V gene, CDR1 is SGHRS and CDR2 is YFSETQ. This CDR3 region has 14 residues. The CDR3 nucleotides are TGCGCCAGCAGCCCTGGAGGGGGGGCCTACGAGCAGTACTTC. Its protein product is CASSPGGGAYEQYF.

The V gene is TRBV9, the J gene TRBJ2-5; TRBD1 matches 7 bases. The CDR3 totals 15 residues. Germline assignment: CDR1 SGDLS and CDR2 YYNGEE. With V trimmed by 3 bases and J by 0 bases, 5 bases remained unmatched. The CDR3 coding sequence is TGTGCCAGCAGCGGACTACAGGGGTACCAAGAGACCCAGTACTTC. This codes for CASSGLQGYQETQYF.

This rearrangement joins TRBV10-3 to TRBJ1-2, with D hard to call. The CDR3 contains 16 residues. Trimming removed 4 bases at V and 0 bases at J, with 15 bases between. The germline gives CDR1 ENHRY, CDR2 SYGVKD. The CDR3 loop reads CAISAISNGANYGYTF. CDR3 DNA: TGTGCCATCAGTGCGATTAGTAATGGAGCTAACTATGGCTACACCTTC.

This clone was counted only a few times. This chain joins TRBV7-9 and TRBJ1-2, with D possibly TRBD1 on 5 matching bases. Germline V gene lookup returns CDR1 SEHNR and CDR2 FQNEAQ (reference sequence). The V end lost 4 bases, the J end lost 4 bases, and 16 bases lay between the germline ends. CDR3 length: 15 residues. The CDR3 DNA reads as TGTGCCAGCAGCTCACAACCGATGCAGGGCTATGGCTACACCTTC. Its translation: CASSSQPMQGYGYTF.

The V gene is TRBV15, the J gene TRBJ2-3; 9 bases are a match to TRBD2. Per germline, CDR1 LNHNV and CDR2 YYDKDF (reference sequence). V shed 1 base, J shed 3 bases, and the junction held 8 bases outside the gene matches. This CDR3 is 17 amino acids long. The CDR3 region has the DNA TGTGCCACCAGCAGAGGATCCGGGACTAGCATAACAGATACGCAGTATTTT. This translates into CATSRGSGTSITDTQYF.

This chain uses TRBV19 with TRBJ1-5, with 10 bases fitting TRBD1. The CDR3 loop spans 16 amino acids. The germline V gene encodes CDR1 LNHDA and CDR2 SQIVND (reference sequence). With 1 base clipped from V and 5 bases from J, the junction kept 5 bases outside the gene matches. CDR3 loop: CASSIGTGGSYQPQHF. The CDR3, as DNA: TGTGCCAGTAGTATAGGGACAGGGGGAAGCTATCAGCCCCAGCATTTT.

The V gene is TRBV29-1, the J gene TRBJ2-5, with D perhaps matching TRBD2 (6 bases). Germline V gene data show CDR1 as SQVTM and CDR2 as ANQGSEA. V lost 3 bases and J lost 4, with 12 bases in between. CDR3 length: 13 residues. CDR3 region: CSVDRTTTETQYF. DNA for the CDR3: TGCAGCGTTGATAGGACTACCACAGAGACCCAGTACTTC.